The present T cell receptor (beta chain) was sequenced within a study of blood T cells in healthy people across ages. With a J-beta primer mix and a sample-barcoded 5' primer, a second PCR ran about 6 to 11 cycles. TCRdb reprocessed the 5' RACE reads with MiXCR, giving one entry per CDR3 protein. The table shows about 1.1 million distinct CDR3 sequences, with approximately 38% occurring only once. The TCR sequence derives from a man aged 18 to 30 in good health. Sequencing used blood.

Here the CDR3 reads CSARDPGIAEAFF. DNA of the CDR3: TGCAGTGCTAGAGATCCAGGGATCGCTGAAGCTTTCTTT. The V and J genes are TRBV20-1 and TRBJ1-1; perhaps TRBD1 as D (5 bases). Between the trimmed V and J ends, which lost 0 bases and 6 bases, there was a span of 11 bases. There are 13 residues in the CDR3. In germline, CDR1 is DFQATT, CDR2 SNEGSKA (reference sequence).